What follows are 14 T cell receptor beta chains derived from one specimen sequenced in a study of cytomegalovirus exposure and HLA in healthy donors. 60 Vbeta and 13 Jbeta primers were used in PCR. Measured with immunoSEQ multiplex PCR; TCRdb has only the in-frame clones, and not every one. The sample gives more than 60,000 clones, 84% of which show up once; over 15% is in the top ten. Specimen: PBMCs. The receptors derive from a man between 65 and 85 years old in good health and CMV-seropositive.

This clone has just one count. The V gene is TRBV5-1, the J gene TRBJ2-5, with a weak D call TRBD2 (5 bases). The germline V and J ends were trimmed by 1 base and 2 bases, with 12 bases remaining between them. The CDR3 covers 15 residues. The V gene's germline CDR1 is SGHRS and CDR2 YFSETQ. CDR3 DNA: TGCGCCAGCAGCTTGTCTTCGCTAGCTCAAGAGACCCAGTACTTC. This sequence encodes CASSLSSLAQETQYF.

In DNA form, the CDR3 reads TGTGCCAGCAGTTGGACAGACGTGAACACTGAAGCTTTCTTT. Its protein is CASSWTDVNTEAFF. The rearrangement joins TRBV6-5 to TRBJ1-1, with D tentatively TRBD1 (6 bases). The CDR3 spans 14 residues. Germline V gene lookup returns CDR1 MNHEY and CDR2 SVGAGI. With 4 bases removed from V and 0 bases from J, the gap between germline ends came to 9 bases.

The chain is built from TRBV6-4 and TRBJ2-3; 7 bases line up with TRBD2. The CDR3 loop spans 15 amino acids. V dropped 2 bases and J dropped 4; count of bases not matched to a gene: 6. Germline CDR1 is MRHNA and CDR2 is SNTAGT. The CDR3 sequence is CASSDNGGSADTQYF. The CDR3 region has the DNA TGTGCCAGCAGTGACAACGGGGGGTCGGCAGATACGCAGTATTTT.

The J gene is TRBJ1-2, the V gene TRBV6-4; 8 bases map to TRBD1. The CDR3 extends over 13 amino acids. Germline-derived CDR1 and CDR2 are MRHNA and SNTAGT. V lost 0 bases, J lost 9 bases, and 3 bases stayed unmatched. The CDR3 nucleotides read TGTGCCAGCAGTGACTCTACAGGGGGGAGCTACACCTTC. Translated: CASSDSTGGSYTF.

The chain combines TRBV27 with TRBJ1-6; the D is unclear. Germline loops: CDR1 MNHEY, CDR2 SMNVEV (reference sequence). The CDR3 totals 13 residues. V was pared by 5 bases and J by 6 bases, with 8 bases between. The CDR3 coding sequence is TGTGCCAGCAGTCCGTATTCTAATTCACCCCTCCACTTT. Amino acids: CASSPYSNSPLHF.

The V call is TRBV11-2, the J call TRBJ1-1, with 8 bases aligning to TRBD1. Trimming removed 5 bases from V and 4 bases from J; junction bases left unmatched: 9. CDR3 length: 15 residues. The germline V gene encodes CDR1 SGHAT and CDR2 FQNNGV. The CDR3 region has the DNA TGTGCCAGCAGCCCATCAGGGGGCGCGGGCACTGAAGCTTTCTTT. The encoded protein is CASSPSGGAGTEAFF.

This chain joins TRBV5-6 and TRBJ2-7, with D perhaps matching TRBD2 (5 bases). This CDR3 is built from 15 residues. Germline assignment: CDR1 SGHDT and CDR2 YYEEEE. Trimming cost V 1 base and J 4 bases, with 15 bases left between them. DNA of the CDR3: TGTGCCAGCAGCTTGCCCGGACCTCCGGGATACGAGCAGTACTTC. Amino acids: CASSLPGPPGYEQYF.

The chain employs TRBV5-1 and TRBJ1-3; TRBD1 might be the D (6 bases). The ends were cut back, 3 bases at V and 6 bases at J, with 13 bases in the middle. The CDR3 runs to 14 residues. Germline V gene lookup returns CDR1 SGHRS and CDR2 YFSETQ. CDR3 sequence (DNA): TGCGCCAGCAGCTCAGGACAGTGGGAAAACACCATATATTTT. Its translation: CASSSGQWENTIYF.

This chain connects TRBV6-1 to TRBJ1-2; no clear D gene. This CDR3 is 13 amino acids long. V was cut by 7 bases and J by 11 bases, with 20 bases left in between. Germline CDR1 reads MNHNS; CDR2 reads SASEGT. The CDR3 is CASILTGEIGYTF. DNA of the CDR3: TGTGCCAGCATCCTGACTGGAGAAATCGGTTACACCTTC.

With respect to this clone: Other DNA sequences of this sample code for an identical CDR3. The chain has TRBV2 and TRBJ1-1, with 7 positions matching TRBD1. V lost 4 bases to trimming and J lost 2 bases; unmatched junction nucleotides: 4. CDR1 is SNHLY, CDR2 FYNNEI, per germline. The CDR3 has 14 amino acids. The CDR3 loop is CASSGGQINTEAFF. The CDR3 coding sequence is TGTGCCAGCAGTGGGGGACAGATTAACACTGAAGCTTTCTTT.

V and J are TRBV7-6 and TRBJ2-7, with TRBD1 matching over 9 bases. Germline CDR1 and CDR2: SGHVS and FNYEAQ. The CDR3 length is 16 residues. The J segment lost 0 bases and the V segment lost 3 bases, leaving 6 bases of the junction unmatched. Here the CDR3 reads CASSLGTGTISYEQYF. CDR3 in DNA: TGTGCCAGCAGCTTGGGGACAGGGACGATCTCCTACGAGCAGTACTTC.

The rearrangement joins TRBV5-6 to TRBJ2-3; unclear D gene. Germline loops: CDR1 SGHDT, CDR2 YYEEEE. Trimming removed 4 bases from V and 5 bases from J, with 11 bases in between. The CDR3 is made up of 13 amino acids. CDR3 sequence (DNA): TGTGCCAGCAGCGGCCTCCCGGGAGATACGCAGTATTTT. Translating it yields CASSGLPGDTQYF. The whole variable domain, filled in from reference TRBV5-6 and TRBJ2-3, reads DAGVTQSPTHLIKTRGQQVTLRCSPKSGHDTVSWYQQALGQGPQFIFQYYEEEERQRGNFPDRFSGHQFPNYSSELNVNALLLGDSALYLCASSGLPGDTQYFGPGTRLTVL.

This rearrangement joins TRBV29-1 to TRBJ1-2, with D maybe TRBD1 (5 bases). The V gene lost 7 bases and the J gene lost 4 bases, with 13 bases spanning the gap. Germline assignment: CDR1 SQVTM and CDR2 ANQGSEA. The CDR3 sequence is 12 residues long. The CDR3 region is CSAATGLYGYTF. DNA for the CDR3: TGCAGCGCTGCAACAGGTCTCTATGGCTACACCTTC.

The chain recombines TRBV11-2 with TRBJ2-1; D unclear. CDR1 is SGHAT and CDR2 is FQNNGV in the germline V gene. CDR3 length: 14 amino acids. Trimming cost V 5 bases and J 3 bases, with 11 bases left between them. In nucleotides, the CDR3 is TGTGCCAGCAGCCCCACTATAGGCTACAATGAGCAGTTCTTC. Translated, it gives CASSPTIGYNEQFF.